This T cell receptor (beta chain) was recorded in a study of long-term antiretroviral therapy in people with HIV. The immunoSEQ assay was v3.0, run at survey level. Per-sample TRB depth target: about 35,000-55,000 T-cell genomes. TCRdb keeps only in-frame clones here, not all; method: immunoSEQ multiplex PCR. The sample lists fewer than 35,000 clones; around 82% were seen once. Findings and caveats of the study: Narrower CDR3 length ranges marked HIV repertoires relative to controls.

The CDR3 is 17 residues long. V lost 0 bases, J lost 7 bases, and 10 bases stayed unmatched. Germline lookup yields CDR1 LGHNA and CDR2 YNFKEQ. Comments on this clone: Its antigen remains unidentified.

The sample was unsorted PBMCs, taken 0.4 years before starting antiretroviral therapy. This clonotype was sampled from a man younger than 35 with HIV. This chain uses TRBV4-2 with TRBJ2-2; 8 bases match TRBD2. The CDR3 reads CASSQDPGGAGDGELFF. The CDR3 DNA reads TGTGCCAGCAGCCAAGACCCCGGGGGGGCCGGGGACGGGGAGCTGTTTTTT.